Given below is one T cell receptor beta chain in context. Its antigen is currently unknown. Generated by immunoSEQ multiplex PCR, the TCRdb table keeps only in-frame clones and is missing some. The top ten clones hold 3.5% to 4% of a sample with tens of thousands of clones, 83% of them seen once. This record comes from a study of siplizumab effects on memory and regulatory T cells. The V end lost 3 bases, the J end lost 2 bases, and 8 bases lay between the germline ends. CDR3 length equals 14 residues. From germline, CDR1 is LNHDA and CDR2 SQIVND (reference sequence). Study findings and constraints: Roughly 75-96% of proliferating CD4+ or CD8+ clones defied assignment to a naive or memory phenotype.

The V call is TRBV19, the J call TRBJ1-3, with unresolved D. Material: memory CD4+ T cells sorted from blood. This receptor was taken from a human donor in good health. The CDR3 loop reads CASSISAAGNTIYF. The CDR3 DNA sequence: TGTGCCAGTAGTATTTCGGCGGCTGGAAACACCATATATTTT.